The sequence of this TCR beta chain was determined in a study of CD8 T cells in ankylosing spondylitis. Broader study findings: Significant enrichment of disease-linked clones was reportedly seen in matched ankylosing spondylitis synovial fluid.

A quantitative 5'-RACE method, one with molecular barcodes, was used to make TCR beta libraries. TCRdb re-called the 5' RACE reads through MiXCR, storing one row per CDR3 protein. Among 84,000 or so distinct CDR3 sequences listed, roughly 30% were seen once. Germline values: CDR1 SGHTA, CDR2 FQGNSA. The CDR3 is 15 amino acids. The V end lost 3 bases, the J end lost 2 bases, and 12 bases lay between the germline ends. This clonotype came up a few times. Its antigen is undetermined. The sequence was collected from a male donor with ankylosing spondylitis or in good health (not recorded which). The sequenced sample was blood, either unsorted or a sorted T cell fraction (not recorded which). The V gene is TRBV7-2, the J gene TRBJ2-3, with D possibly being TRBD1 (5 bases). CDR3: CASSLGLDYTDTQYF. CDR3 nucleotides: TGTGCCAGCAGCTTGGGGCTAGATTACACAGATACGCAGTATTTT.